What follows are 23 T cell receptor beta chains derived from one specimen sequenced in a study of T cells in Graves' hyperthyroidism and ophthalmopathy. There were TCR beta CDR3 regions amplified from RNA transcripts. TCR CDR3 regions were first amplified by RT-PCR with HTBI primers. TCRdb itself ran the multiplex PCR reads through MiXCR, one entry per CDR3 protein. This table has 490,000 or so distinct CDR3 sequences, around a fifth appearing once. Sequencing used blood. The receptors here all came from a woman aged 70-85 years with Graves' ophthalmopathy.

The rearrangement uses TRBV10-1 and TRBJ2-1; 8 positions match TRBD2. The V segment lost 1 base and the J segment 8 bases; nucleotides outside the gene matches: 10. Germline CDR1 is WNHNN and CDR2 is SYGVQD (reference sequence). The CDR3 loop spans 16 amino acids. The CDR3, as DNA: TGCGCCAGCAGTGAGTGGGGGAGCGGGAGTGGGGATGAGCAGTTCTTC. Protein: CASSEWGSGSGDEQFF.

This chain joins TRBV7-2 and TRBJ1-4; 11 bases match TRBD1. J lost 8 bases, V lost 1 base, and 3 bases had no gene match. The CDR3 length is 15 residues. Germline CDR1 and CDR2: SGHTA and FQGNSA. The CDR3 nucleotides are TGTGCCAGCAGCTTAGGGACAGGGGGCAAGGAAAAACTGTTTTTT. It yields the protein CASSLGTGGKEKLFF.

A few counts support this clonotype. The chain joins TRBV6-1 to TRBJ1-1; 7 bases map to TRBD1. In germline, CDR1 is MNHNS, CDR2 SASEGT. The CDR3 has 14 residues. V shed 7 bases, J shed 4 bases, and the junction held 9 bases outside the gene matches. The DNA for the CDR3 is TGTGCCAGCAACCAACAGGGGCGTGGCACTGAAGCTTTCTTT. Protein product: CASNQQGRGTEAFF.

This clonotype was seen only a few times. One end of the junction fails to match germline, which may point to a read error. The CDR3 sequence is CASSLYGFSGGQAF. The CDR3 DNA is TGTGCCAGCAGCTTATATGGTTTTTCGGGAGGACAGGCTTTC. This chain uses TRBV13 with TRBJ2-6, with D perhaps matching TRBD1 or TRBD2 (7 bases each). Germline CDR1 is PRHDT and CDR2 is FYEKMQ (reference sequence). The CDR3 has 14 residues. Together with reference TRBV13 and TRBJ2-6, the CDR3 gives the full variable domain: AAGVIQSPRHLIKEKRETATLKCYPIPRHDTVYWYQQGPGQDPQFLISFYEKMQSDKGSIPDRFSAQQFSDYHSELNMSSLELGDSALYFCASSLYGFSGGQAFGAGSRLTVL.

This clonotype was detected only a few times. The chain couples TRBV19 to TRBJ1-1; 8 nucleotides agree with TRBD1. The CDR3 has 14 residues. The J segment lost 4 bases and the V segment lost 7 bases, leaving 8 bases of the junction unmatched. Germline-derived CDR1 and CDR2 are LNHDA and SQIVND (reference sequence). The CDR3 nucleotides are TGTGCCAGTACCCAGGGGGCCTTGAGCACTGAAGCTTTCTTT. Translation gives CASTQGALSTEAFF.

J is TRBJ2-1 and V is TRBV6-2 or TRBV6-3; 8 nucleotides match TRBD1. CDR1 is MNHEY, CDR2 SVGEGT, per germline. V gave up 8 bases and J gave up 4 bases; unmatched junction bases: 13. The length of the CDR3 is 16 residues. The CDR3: CASGRNRGVTYNEQFF. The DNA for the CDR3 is TGTGCCAGCGGCCGGAACAGGGGGGTTACTTACAATGAGCAGTTCTTC.

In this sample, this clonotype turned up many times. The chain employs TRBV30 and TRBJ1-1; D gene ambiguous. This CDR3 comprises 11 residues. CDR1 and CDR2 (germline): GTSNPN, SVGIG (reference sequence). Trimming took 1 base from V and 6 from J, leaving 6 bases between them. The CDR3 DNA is TGTGCCTGGAGTGGACCCGCTGAAGCTTTCTTT. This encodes CAWSGPAEAFF. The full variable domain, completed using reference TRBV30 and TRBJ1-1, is SQTIHQWPATLVQPVGSPLSLECTVEGTSNPNLYWYRQAAGRGLQLLFYSVGIGQISSEVPQNLSASRPQDRQFILSSKKLLLSDSGFYLCAWSGPAEAFFGQGTRLTVV.

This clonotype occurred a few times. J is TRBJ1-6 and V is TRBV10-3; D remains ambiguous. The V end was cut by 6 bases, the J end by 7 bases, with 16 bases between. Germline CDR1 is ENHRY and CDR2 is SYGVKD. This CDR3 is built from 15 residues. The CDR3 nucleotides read TGTGCCATCAGCCTCCGGCAGGTTGACAATTCACCCCTCCACTTT. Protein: CAISLRQVDNSPLHF.

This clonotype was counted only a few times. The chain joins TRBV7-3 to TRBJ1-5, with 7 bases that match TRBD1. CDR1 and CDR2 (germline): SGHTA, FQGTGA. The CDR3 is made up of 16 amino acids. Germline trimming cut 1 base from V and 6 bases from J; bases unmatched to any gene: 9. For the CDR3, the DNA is TGTGCCAGCAGCTTAAACCCGCAGGGGGTAGGTCAGCCCCAGCATTTT. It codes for CASSLNPQGVGQPQHF.

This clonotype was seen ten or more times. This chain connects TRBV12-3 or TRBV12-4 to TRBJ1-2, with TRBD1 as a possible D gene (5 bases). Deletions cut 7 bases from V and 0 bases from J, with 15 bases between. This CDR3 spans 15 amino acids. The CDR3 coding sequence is TGTGCCAGCAATAACGACAGACTACCTAACTATGGCTACACCTTC. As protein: CASNNDRLPNYGYTF.

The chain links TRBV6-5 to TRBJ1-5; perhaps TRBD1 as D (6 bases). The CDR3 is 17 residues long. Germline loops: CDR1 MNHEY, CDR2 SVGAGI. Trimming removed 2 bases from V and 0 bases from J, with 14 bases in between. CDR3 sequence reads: CASSYPRTVVSNQPQHF. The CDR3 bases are TGTGCCAGCAGTTACCCTAGGACAGTTGTTAGCAATCAGCCCCAGCATTTT.

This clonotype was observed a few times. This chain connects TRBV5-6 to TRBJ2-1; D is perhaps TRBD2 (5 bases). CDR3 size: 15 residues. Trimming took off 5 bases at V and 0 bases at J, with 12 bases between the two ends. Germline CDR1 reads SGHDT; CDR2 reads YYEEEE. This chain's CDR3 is CASSRGRLSYNEQFF. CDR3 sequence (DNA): TGTGCCAGCAGTCGCGGGCGGCTCTCCTACAATGAGCAGTTCTTC.

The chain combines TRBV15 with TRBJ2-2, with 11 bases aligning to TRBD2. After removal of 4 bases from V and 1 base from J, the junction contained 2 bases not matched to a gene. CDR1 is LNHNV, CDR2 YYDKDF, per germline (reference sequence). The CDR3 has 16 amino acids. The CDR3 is CATSKGTSGNTGELFF. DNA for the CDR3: TGTGCCACCAGCAAAGGGACTAGCGGGAACACCGGGGAGCTGTTTTTT.

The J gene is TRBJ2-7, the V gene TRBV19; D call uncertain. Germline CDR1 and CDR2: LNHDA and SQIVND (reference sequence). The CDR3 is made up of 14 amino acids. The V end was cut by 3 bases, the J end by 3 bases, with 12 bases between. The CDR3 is CASSISRTNYEQYF. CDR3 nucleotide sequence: TGTGCCAGTAGTATTTCCCGGACCAACTACGAGCAGTACTTC.

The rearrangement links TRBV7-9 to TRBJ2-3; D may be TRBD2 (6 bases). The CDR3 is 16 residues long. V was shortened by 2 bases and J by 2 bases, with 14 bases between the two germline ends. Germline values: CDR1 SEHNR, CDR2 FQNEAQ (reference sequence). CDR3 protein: CASSLRREWDTDTQYF. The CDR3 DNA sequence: TGTGCCAGCAGCTTAAGACGGGAGTGGGACACAGATACGCAGTATTTT.

The CDR3 DNA follows: TGTGCCAGCAGCGGGTCAGGGGGCTCGGGCACTGAAGCTTTCTTT. Protein product: CASSGSGGSGTEAFF. V is TRBV9 and J is TRBJ1-1; 8 bases fit TRBD1. Germline loops: CDR1 SGDLS, CDR2 YYNGEE. This CDR3 comprises 15 residues. The J segment lost 4 bases and the V segment lost 3 bases, leaving 8 bases of the junction unmatched.

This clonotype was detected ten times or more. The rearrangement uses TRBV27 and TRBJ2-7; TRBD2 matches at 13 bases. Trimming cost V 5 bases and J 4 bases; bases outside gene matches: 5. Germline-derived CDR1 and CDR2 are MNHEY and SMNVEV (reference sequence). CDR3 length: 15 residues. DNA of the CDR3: TGTGCCAGCAGTACCGGACTAGCGGGAGTGTACGAGCAGTACTTC. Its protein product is CASSTGLAGVYEQYF.

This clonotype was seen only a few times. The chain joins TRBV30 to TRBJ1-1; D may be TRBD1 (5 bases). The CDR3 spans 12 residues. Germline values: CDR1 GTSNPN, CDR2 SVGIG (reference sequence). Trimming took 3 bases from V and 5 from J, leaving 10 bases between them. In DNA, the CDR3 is TGTGCCTGGAGAGCCTGGGGGACTGAAGCTTTCTTT. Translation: CAWRAWGTEAFF.

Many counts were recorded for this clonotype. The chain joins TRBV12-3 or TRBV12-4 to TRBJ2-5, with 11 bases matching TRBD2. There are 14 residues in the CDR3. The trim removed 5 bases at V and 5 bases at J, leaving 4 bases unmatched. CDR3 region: CASSVLAGGETQYF. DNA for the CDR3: TGTGCCAGCAGTGTCTTAGCGGGAGGGGAGACCCAGTACTTC.

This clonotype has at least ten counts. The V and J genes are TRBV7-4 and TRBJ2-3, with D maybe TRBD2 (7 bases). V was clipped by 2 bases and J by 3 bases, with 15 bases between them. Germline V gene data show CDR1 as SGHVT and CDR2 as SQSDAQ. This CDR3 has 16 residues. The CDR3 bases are TGTGCCAGCAGCTTAAAACGGGGGGCAAGGACAGATACGCAGTATTTT. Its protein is CASSLKRGARTDTQYF.

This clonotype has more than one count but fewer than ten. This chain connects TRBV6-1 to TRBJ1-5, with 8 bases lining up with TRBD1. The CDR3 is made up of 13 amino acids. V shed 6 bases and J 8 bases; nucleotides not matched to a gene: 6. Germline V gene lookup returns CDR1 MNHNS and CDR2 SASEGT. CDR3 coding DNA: TGTGCCAGCAGCGGGACAGGAAGGGAGCCCCAGCATTTT. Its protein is CASSGTGREPQHF.

CDR3 nucleotides: TGTGCCAGCAGCGTTAGCAGGAACAATGAGCAGTTCTTC. Translation: CASSVSRNNEQFF. The chain has TRBV9 and TRBJ2-1; unclear D gene. Germline V gives CDR1 SGDLS, CDR2 YYNGEE. V lost 2 bases and J lost 5, with 8 bases in between. The CDR3 totals 13 residues.

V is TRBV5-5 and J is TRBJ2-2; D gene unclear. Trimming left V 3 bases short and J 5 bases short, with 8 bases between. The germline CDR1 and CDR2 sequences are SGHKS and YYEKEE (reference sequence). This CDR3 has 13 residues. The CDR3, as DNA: TGTGCCAGCAGCTCCTTTCTAACCGGGGAGCTGTTTTTT. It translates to CASSSFLTGELFF. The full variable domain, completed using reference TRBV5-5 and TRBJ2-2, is DAGVTQSPTHLIKTRGQQVTLRCSPISGHKSVSWYQQVLGQGPQFIFQYYEKEERGRGNFPDRFSARQFPNYSSELNVNALLLGDSALYLCASSSFLTGELFFGEGSRLTVL.